The TCR beta chain described here comes from a study of T cells in tumors and immune-related adverse events. Per germline, CDR1 SGHNT and CDR2 YYREEE (reference sequence). J gave up 10 bases and V 0 bases, and 8 bases lay outside the gene matches. The CDR3 loop spans 14 amino acids. Sequencing used immunoSEQ multiplex PCR; TCRdb keeps in-frame clones, though not all of them. Altogether thousands of clones are present, almost 85% being singletons, with the ten largest covering about 21%. Specimen: skin tissue, collected from a patient treated with anti-PD-1 therapy. The source of this sequence is a female donor with metastatic renal cell carcinoma. This chain joins TRBV5-4 and TRBJ1-1; 8 bases agree with TRBD1. The CDR3 here is CASSLAGQGRGAFF. The CDR3 nucleotides are TGTGCCAGCAGCTTGGCTGGACAGGGTAGGGGAGCTTTCTTT.